This T cell receptor (beta chain) was recorded in a study of T cells after yellow fever vaccination. The wider study: Preparing low-cell-number fractions relied on SMART-Seq v4 Ultra Low Input.

From the 5' RACE reads, TCRdb called clonotypes with MiXCR, one entry per CDR3 protein. The sample holds over 150,000 distinct CDR3 sequences, approximately 6.2% seen once. In this sample, this clonotype turned up a few times. The antigen is undetermined. The CDR3 runs 14 residues. V dropped 7 bases and J dropped 5 bases, with 17 bases sitting between them. Germline lookup yields CDR1 SGHAT and CDR2 FQNNGV. Findings and caveats of the study: FACS-sorted repertoires could contain abundant clonotypes contaminating from the bulk population.

The specimen was CD4+ T cells sorted from PBMCs, collected on the day of the first yellow fever vaccination. The TCR sequence derives from a man in his late teens or twenties who received the YFV17D yellow fever vaccine. This chain links TRBV11-2 with TRBJ1-1; possibly TRBD1 for D (6 bases). The CDR3 nucleotides are TGTGCCAGCATCCTTGGGGGCGCGAGGACTGAAGCTTTCTTT. It codes for CASILGGARTEAFF.